The rows below give T cell receptor beta chains drawn from one sample of a study of T-cell memory formation after mild COVID-19. TCRdb independently ran MiXCR on the 5' RACE reads; one entry per CDR3 protein. The profile shows over 400,000 distinct CDR3 sequences, under 25% of them singletons. The sample taken for sequencing was PBMCs or a T cell subset sorted from them (not recorded which). All receptors derive from an adult woman who had mild COVID-19 (a few samples of this study predate the infection). Cell type and time point are not known. CDR3s include the opening cysteine and the closing phenylalanine or tryptophan. D genes are given only for firm matches. Not every row has a clone size; where given, it reads once, few, many or a size class.

v_gene	d_gene	j_gene	abundance	CDR3nt	CDR3aa
TRBV7-8	-	TRBJ2-1	few	TGTGCCAGCAGCCTGACTCTTGACTCCTACAATGAGCAGTTCTTC	CASSLTLDSYNEQFF
TRBV7-3	-	TRBJ2-3	many	TGTGCCAGCTCTCCGGGGAGCACAGATACGCAGTATTTT	CASSPGSTDTQYF
TRBV2	TRBD1	TRBJ2-1	-	TGTGCCAGCAGTGACCCGACAGGGACCAATGAGCAGTTCTTC	CASSDPTGTNEQFF
TRBV18	-	TRBJ1-2	-	TGTGCCAGCTCGTCTAGGTCCGTGAGGGTCCACACCTTC	CASSSRSVRVHTF
TRBV7-9	-	TRBJ1-1	-	TGTGCCAGCAGCTTAGTCGTTGATAAAGCTTTCTTT	CASSLVVDKAFF
TRBV7-3	TRBD2	TRBJ2-7	few	TGTGCCAGCAGCTTAGGTCCAGCGGGGACTTTAGAGCAGTACTTC	CASSLGPAGTLEQYF
TRBV5-1	-	TRBJ2-5	few	TGCGCCAGCAGCTTGTCGTCTCCACAAGAGACCCAGTACTTC	CASSLSSPQETQYF
TRBV4-1	-	TRBJ2-7	-	TGCGCCAGCAGCCAACTGGACTTAAGCTCCTACGAGCAGTACTTC	CASSQLDLSSYEQYF
TRBV4-1	-	TRBJ1-1	-	TGCGCCAGCAGCCAAGATGGATTCGGGTATACTGAAGCTTTCTTT	CASSQDGFGYTEAFF
TRBV5-1	TRBD2	TRBJ2-5	few	TGCGCCAGCAGCTTGGTCTTAGCGGGGGGAAGGGAGACCCAGTACTTC	CASSLVLAGGRETQYF
TRBV11-3	-	TRBJ2-1	-	TGTGCCAGCAGCTGGAGAAACAATGAGCAGTTCTTC	CASSWRNNEQFF
TRBV4-2	TRBD2	TRBJ2-7	many	TGTGCCAGCAGCCAAGATTCGGCGGGAGGGGTCTACGAGCAGTACTTC	CASSQDSAGGVYEQYF
TRBV5-6	TRBD1	TRBJ1-1	-	TGTGCCAGCAGCTCTTTGGACAGGGTGGGAGCTTTCTTT	CASSSLDRVGAFF
TRBV18	-	TRBJ1-1	few	TGTGCCAGCTCACCGAACTCACACAGTGAAGCTTTCTTT	CASSPNSHSEAFF
TRBV6-6	-	TRBJ2-1	once	TGTGCCAGCAGTTACTTGACTAGTATTTCCCGAAGTGAGCAGTTCTTC	CASSYLTSISRSEQFF
TRBV30	TRBD1	TRBJ1-1	-	TGTGCCTGGAGCCGACAGGGCACTGAAGCTTTCTTT	CAWSRQGTEAFF
TRBV7-6	-	TRBJ2-6	-	TGTGCCAGCAGCTTAAGGGTCAGCCCCTCTGGGGCCAACGTCCTGACTTTC	CASSLRVSPSGANVLTF
TRBV15	-	TRBJ2-7	-	TGTGCCACCAGCAGGCAACTCAACGAGCAGTACTTC	CATSRQLNEQYF
TRBV29-1	TRBD1	TRBJ2-1	-	TGCAGCGTCAACCCTGTGGGGGCACAGGGGGCGGGCTACAATGAGCAGTTCTTC	CSVNPVGAQGAGYNEQFF
TRBV7-6	-	TRBJ2-2	-	TGTGCCAGCAGCCAATTTGACCGGGGAAACACCGGGGAGCTGTTTTTT	CASSQFDRGNTGELFF
TRBV7-3	-	TRBJ2-3	-	TGTGCCAGCAGCCCTACGGCGGGGGCCGTAGATACGCAGTATTTT	CASSPTAGAVDTQYF
TRBV12-3/TRBV12-4	TRBD1	TRBJ2-7	few	TGTGCCAGCAGTGCCCGACAGGGGCAAGGGTCCTGGAAGCAGTACTTC	CASSARQGQGSWKQYF
TRBV30	-	TRBJ1-1	-	TGTGCCTGGAGTAGACCACAGATCAGGAACACTGAAGCTTTCTTT	CAWSRPQIRNTEAFF
TRBV6-5	TRBD1	TRBJ1-1	few	TGTGCCAGCAGATACGACAGGGGGTCTGAAGCTTTCTTT	CASRYDRGSEAFF
TRBV20-1	TRBD2	TRBJ2-5	few	TGCAGTGCTGGACGTATGGGACGGGGGGGCCGAGAGACCCAGTACTTC	CSAGRMGRGGRETQYF
TRBV29-1	-	TRBJ2-7	few	TGCAGCGTCCAGGGGGGGGCCATCTACGAGCAGTACTTC	CSVQGGAIYEQYF
TRBV5-6	-	TRBJ2-3	-	TGTGCCAGCAGCTCTACCTCAGGGTTTGGGGATACGCAGTATTTT	CASSSTSGFGDTQYF
TRBV5-6	TRBD2	TRBJ2-7	-	TGTGCCAGCAGCCCCCAGCCGGGGGTAGCGGGAGACGAGCAGTACTTC	CASSPQPGVAGDEQYF
TRBV6-5	TRBD2	TRBJ2-7	-	TGTGCCAGCAGTCCGACTAGCGGGGGGCCAAACTCCTACGAGCAGTACTTC	CASSPTSGGPNSYEQYF
TRBV12-3/TRBV12-4	-	TRBJ1-4	few	TGTGCCAGCAGTCGCGCGGGCAGCGGGAACAAAAAACTGTTTTTT	CASSRAGSGNKKLFF
TRBV12-3/TRBV12-4	-	TRBJ2-2	few	TGTGCCAGCAGAATCCAGGGAACGGCCCCCGGGGAGCTGTTTTTT	CASRIQGTAPGELFF
TRBV3-1	-	TRBJ2-2	many	TGTGCCAGCACCAACACCGGGGAGCTGTTTTTT	CASTNTGELFF
TRBV5-1	-	TRBJ2-2	few	TGCGCCAGCAGCTTGGCAAAGGACCGACCCACCGGGGAGCTGTTTTTT	CASSLAKDRPTGELFF
TRBV7-2	-	TRBJ2-7	-	TGTGCCAGCAGCCCAAGGGGCCTGTCCTACGAGCAGTACTTC	CASSPRGLSYEQYF
TRBV29-1	TRBD1	TRBJ1-1	-	TGCAGCGCCAAGACAGGGACCATGAACACTGAAGCTTTCTTT	CSAKTGTMNTEAFF
TRBV6-5	-	TRBJ2-2	many	TGTGCCAGCAGCCTAAGTGTTTCCGGGGAGCTGTTTTTT	CASSLSVSGELFF
TRBV5-1	-	TRBJ2-2	few	TGCGCCAGCAGCCAAACAGGGAGCCGGACCGGGGAGCTGTTTTTT	CASSQTGSRTGELFF
TRBV5-6	-	TRBJ1-1	many	TGTGCCAGCAGCTTGGGCGGGATGAACACTGAAGCTTTCTTT	CASSLGGMNTEAFF
TRBV27	-	TRBJ1-1	-	TGTGCCAGCAGTTTACCGCAGGGGAACACTGAAGCTTTCTTT	CASSLPQGNTEAFF
TRBV20-1	-	TRBJ2-1	-	TGCAGTGCTAGAGATCATGGGCGCTACAATGAGCAGTTCTTC	CSARDHGRYNEQFF
TRBV6-6	TRBD1	TRBJ1-5	few	TGTGCCAGCAACAACCCGGACAGGGTCATTCAGCCCCAGCATTTT	CASNNPDRVIQPQHF
TRBV4-1	TRBD1	TRBJ2-7	many	TGCGCCAGCAGCCCCGGGGTCCTGGACAGGGCCCACGAGCAGTACTTC	CASSPGVLDRAHEQYF
TRBV18	-	TRBJ1-1	few	TGTGCCAGCGAGGGCCCAAAGGTCGGGAGGAACACTGAAGCTTTCTTT	CASEGPKVGRNTEAFF
TRBV20-1	TRBD1	TRBJ2-7	-	TGCAGTGTCTCGAACTCTCCGGGACAGGGCTCCTACGAGCAGTACTTC	CSVSNSPGQGSYEQYF
TRBV12-3/TRBV12-4	-	TRBJ2-1	-	TGTGCCAGCAGCCCGGGGGATGAGCAGTTCTTC	CASSPGDEQFF
TRBV6-5	TRBD2	TRBJ2-5	few	TGTGCCAGCAGCCTGGGGACTAGCGGGACTAGGGAGACCCAGTACTTC	CASSLGTSGTRETQYF
TRBV6-1	TRBD1	TRBJ1-1	-	TGTGCCAGCACCGTGCTGGGCAGGGGGAGGGCTTTCTTT	CASTVLGRGRAFF
TRBV20-1	TRBD1	TRBJ1-6	-	TGCAGTGCTAGACGACCCACAGGGGGTTCGGATTCACCCCTCCACTTT	CSARRPTGGSDSPLHF
TRBV10-3	TRBD2	TRBJ2-7	-	TGTGCCATCAGGAGGACTAGCCCATCCGAGCAGTACTTC	CAIRRTSPSEQYF
TRBV7-4	TRBD1	TRBJ1-3	once	TGTGCCAGCACCCCAGATGAATCACAGGGGTCTGGAAACACCATATATTTT	CASTPDESQGSGNTIYF
TRBV6-2/TRBV6-3	TRBD1	TRBJ2-1	-	TGTGCCAGCAGTCGGTGGACAGGGCCATCCTACAATGAGCAGTTCTTC	CASSRWTGPSYNEQFF
TRBV6-6	-	TRBJ1-1	few	TGTGCCAGCAGTTACTCGAACCTGAACACTGAAGCTTTCTTT	CASSYSNLNTEAFF
TRBV9	TRBD2	TRBJ2-7	-	TGTGCCAGCAGCCAGACTAGCGGGAGCTACAACGAGCAGTACTTC	CASSQTSGSYNEQYF
TRBV25-1	-	TRBJ2-5	-	TGTGCCAGCAGTGAATTGGGGGGAAACCAAGAGACCCAGTACTTC	CASSELGGNQETQYF
TRBV5-1	-	TRBJ2-7	many	TGCGCCAGCAGCCCGGGGCCAGCCTACGAGCAGTACTTC	CASSPGPAYEQYF
TRBV20-1	TRBD2	TRBJ2-1	-	TGCAGTGCTAGAGCCCTGGGATTAACGGGGGGACGGCTTGAGCAGTTCTTC	CSARALGLTGGRLEQFF
TRBV24-1	-	TRBJ2-1	few	TGTGCCACCAGTGGGGTACAGGGATTCTCCTACAATGAGCAGTTCTTC	CATSGVQGFSYNEQFF